This T cell receptor beta chain is drawn from a study of T cell responses to AZD1222 COVID-19 vaccine. Profiling relied on immunoSEQ multiplex PCR, and the TCRdb table lists in-frame clones only, not all of them. The profile shows about 180,000 clones, around 90% of them singletons. V was cut by 5 bases and J by 9 bases, with 35 bases left in between. The CDR3 spans 20 residues. Germline assignment: CDR1 GTSNPN and CDR2 SVGIG (reference sequence). The study's findings and limits: Vaccine-associated CD4 TCRs ranged over spike, dominating at 160-218 and 743-854. Donors were largely white British and mainly female; clonal diversity was possibly underestimated. Among AZD1222 vaccinees, only 5 to 7 were seropositive at baseline.

As to this clone: The antigen is unknown.

Sequences were derived from peripheral blood, sampled 28 days after the second AZD1222 dose. J is TRBJ1-6 and V is TRBV30, with D possibly matching TRBD1 (5 bases). The receptor was isolated from an adult who received the AZD1222 COVID-19 vaccine. The CDR3 sequence: CAWRRGLYLRRPFDPSPLHF. DNA for the CDR3: TGTGCCTGGCGCCGGGGCCTATACCTAAGACGGCCGTTTGACCCTTCACCCCTCCACTTT.